One sample yielded the 18 T cell receptor beta chains listed below, sequenced in a study of human T cells and chemical hapten exposure. From the RACE reads, TCRdb called clonotypes with MiXCR, one entry per CDR3 protein. The repertoire holds 60,000 to 70,000 distinct CDR3 sequences, approximately 11% seen once, with about 5.2% in the top ten. The time point denotes: pre-sensitization, week 0. Documented treatment: therapeutic diphenylcyclopropenone sensitization with weekly scalp DPC. Sample: whole blood, taken in connection with sensitization to the hapten diphenylcyclopropenone (DPC). The source is a woman aged 50 to 65 with alopecia areata. Some clones in this sample may be carry-over from other donors' samples.

This clonotype was counted between two and nine times. The chain has TRBV27 and TRBJ1-5; 9 nucleotides agree with TRBD1. V was clipped by 6 bases and J by 2 bases; unmatched bases: 5. Germline assignment: CDR1 MNHEY and CDR2 SMNVEV (reference sequence). The CDR3 covers 15 residues. This CDR3 reads CASRRTGAGNQPQHF. Here the CDR3 DNA reads TGTGCCAGCAGGAGGACAGGGGCGGGCAATCAGCCCCAGCATTTT.

This clonotype was counted only a few times. The gene calls are TRBV12-3 or TRBV12-4 and TRBJ2-3; 10 bases map to TRBD2. The length of the CDR3 is 15 residues. Trimming at V came to 6 bases and at J to 1 base, leaving 4 bases not matched to a gene. This chain's CDR3 is CASSAGTSGTDTQYF. For the CDR3, the DNA is TGTGCCAGCAGCGCCGGGACTAGCGGCACAGATACGCAGTATTTT.

This clonotype was recorded many times. The CDR3 DNA reads TGTGCCAGCAACGTTAGGGGGTCAGGAAACACCATATATTTT. Amino acid sequence: CASNVRGSGNTIYF. J is TRBJ1-3 and V is TRBV28; weak D call: TRBD1 (6 bases). The V and J ends lost 7 bases and 4 bases respectively, with 14 bases between them. Germline assignment: CDR1 MDHEN and CDR2 SYDVKM. This CDR3 contains 14 residues.

This clonotype came up a few times. The genes are TRBV7-9 and TRBJ1-3; D is unclear. Germline loops: CDR1 SEHNR, CDR2 FQNEAQ (reference sequence). The CDR3 consists of 15 residues. Trimming removed 6 bases from V and 1 base from J, with 13 bases in between. CDR3 coding DNA: TGTGCCAGCAGGTCTTTCTTGGGATCTGGAAACACCATATATTTT. It is translated as CASRSFLGSGNTIYF.

This clonotype was recorded many times. The chain links TRBV5-5 to TRBJ2-3; no firm D call. Trimming took off 1 base at V and 0 bases at J, with 6 bases between the two ends. From germline, CDR1 is SGHKS and CDR2 YYEKEE (reference sequence). The CDR3 is 14 amino acids. CDR3 protein: CASSLQASTDTQYF. In DNA form, the CDR3 reads TGTGCCAGCAGCTTGCAGGCTAGCACAGATACGCAGTATTTT.

This clonotype was detected a few times. The V call is TRBV19, the J call TRBJ2-1; tentatively, D is TRBD2 (6 bases). Trimming shortened V by 3 bases and J by 3 bases, and 15 bases separated the two germline ends. CDR3 length: 16 residues. The germline gives CDR1 LNHDA, CDR2 SQIVND (reference sequence). This CDR3 reads CASSMVGGLVYNEQFF. The CDR3, as DNA: TGTGCCAGTAGTATGGTGGGGGGATTGGTCTACAATGAGCAGTTCTTC.

This clonotype was found many times. The chain uses TRBV11-2 and TRBJ1-4; D is perhaps TRBD1 (6 bases). The CDR3 length is 16 residues. V lost 5 bases, J lost 5 bases, and 18 bases lay in between. CDR1 and CDR2 from the germline V gene are SGHAT and FQNNGV. The CDR3 DNA is TGTGCCAGCAGCCCCTCCGGACAGCGAAGGAATGAAAAACTGTTTTTT. This gives the protein CASSPSGQRRNEKLFF.

This clonotype appeared many times. In DNA form, the CDR3 reads TGTGCCAGCAGCCTCCGACAGGGTCACGAGCAGTACTTC. Its translation is CASSLRQGHEQYF. This chain uses TRBV3-1 with TRBJ2-7, with 7 bases fitting TRBD1. The V and J ends lost 4 bases and 5 bases, in that order; junction bases with no gene match: 5. Per the germline V gene, CDR1 is LGHDT and CDR2 is YNNKEL (reference sequence). This CDR3 is 13 amino acids long.

This clonotype was counted a few times. The rearrangement uses TRBV19 and TRBJ1-5; TRBD1 might be the D (5 bases). The CDR3 is 17 residues long. The germline gives CDR1 LNHDA, CDR2 SQIVND (reference sequence). Between the trimmed V and J ends, which lost 9 bases and 6 bases, there was a span of 27 bases. This chain's CDR3 is CARDPRTETVSLQPQHF. The DNA of the CDR3 is TGTGCCAGGGACCCCCGTACGGAGACAGTCTCTCTTCAGCCCCAGCATTTT.

The chain has TRBV11-2 and TRBJ2-3, with 7 bases that match TRBD2. CDR3 length: 16 residues. V gave up 2 bases and J gave up 1 base; unmatched junction bases: 6. The germline gives CDR1 SGHAT, CDR2 FQNNGV. CDR3 protein: CASSLLGGSGTDTQYF. As DNA, the CDR3 is TGTGCCAGCAGCTTATTGGGCGGGAGCGGCACAGATACGCAGTATTTT.

There are a few counts of this clonotype. The chain uses TRBV20-1 and TRBJ1-1, with D tentatively TRBD1 (5 bases). The germline CDR1 and CDR2 sequences are DFQATT and SNEGSKA (reference sequence). This CDR3 contains 11 residues. Trimming stripped 6 bases from V and 6 bases from J, with 11 bases between. The CDR3 DNA reads TGCAGTGCAGGGACTATCGCTGAAGCTTTCTTT. Amino acids: CSAGTIAEAFF.

The sample holds a few counts of this clonotype. The rearrangement links TRBV4-1 to TRBJ1-1, with 7 nucleotides matching TRBD1. The CDR3 has 17 residues. With 1 base clipped from V and 4 bases from J, the junction kept 12 bases outside the gene matches. From germline, CDR1 is MGHRA and CDR2 YSYEKL. Written as DNA, the CDR3 is TGCGCCAGCAGCCAAGCCAGACAGGGATGGGGGATCACTGAAGCTTTCTTT. This sequence encodes CASSQARQGWGITEAFF.

In its sample, this clonotype was seen many times. V usage is TRBV14 and J usage is TRBJ2-2; D unresolved. The CDR3 spans 12 residues. Trimming stripped 0 bases from V and 7 bases from J, with 3 bases between. Germline assignment: CDR1 SGHDN and CDR2 FVKESK. For the CDR3, the DNA is TGTGCCAGCAGCCAAGATTTCGGGGAGCTGTTTTTT. Its protein product is CASSQDFGELFF.

There are a few counts of this clonotype. V gene TRBV4-3 combines with J gene TRBJ2-7, with 10 bases identical to TRBD1. The CDR3 has 15 residues. Per germline, CDR1 LGHNA and CDR2 YSLEER. After removal of 7 bases from V and 1 base from J, the junction contained 7 bases not matched to a gene. The chain's CDR3 is CASNIPGQGSYEQYF. In DNA, the CDR3 is TGCGCCAGCAACATTCCGGGACAGGGGTCCTACGAGCAGTACTTC.

This clonotype came up a few times. The chain combines TRBV7-9 with TRBJ2-3; D uncertain. V was pared by 1 base and J by 4 bases, with 9 bases between. Germline CDR1 and CDR2: SEHNR and FQNEAQ (reference sequence). The CDR3 totals 14 residues. The CDR3 bases are TGTGCCAGCAGCTTAGAGGGTAGTGCAGATACGCAGTATTTT. This gives the protein CASSLEGSADTQYF.

This clonotype was seen many times. The CDR3 sequence: CASSQAPTGSYGYTF. DNA for the CDR3: TGTGCCAGCAGCCAAGCCCCGACAGGGTCCTATGGCTACACCTTC. V gene TRBV3-1 combines with J gene TRBJ1-2, with 7 bases that match TRBD1. Germline V CDR1 and CDR2: LGHDT, YNNKEL (reference sequence). V was pared by 1 base and J by 4 bases, with 6 bases of the junction left unmatched. The CDR3 runs to 15 residues.

The rearrangement uses TRBV30 and TRBJ2-3; D unresolved. Trimming left V 0 bases short and J 3 bases short, with 1 base between. The CDR3 is made up of 11 amino acids. Germline lookup yields CDR1 GTSNPN and CDR2 SVGIG (reference sequence). The CDR3 region has the DNA TGTGCCTGGAGTGTAACAGATACGCAGTATTTT. Translating it yields CAWSVTDTQYF.

This clonotype was observed a handful of times. This rearrangement joins TRBV4-2 to TRBJ1-5, with 7 bases fitting TRBD1. V dropped 1 base and J dropped 4; count of bases not matched to a gene: 7. In germline, CDR1 is LGHNA, CDR2 YNFKEQ. The CDR3 runs to 16 residues. As DNA, the CDR3 is TGTGCCAGCAGCCAAGCATTGACAGGGTTAAATCAGCCCCAGCATTTT. Its translation: CASSQALTGLNQPQHF.